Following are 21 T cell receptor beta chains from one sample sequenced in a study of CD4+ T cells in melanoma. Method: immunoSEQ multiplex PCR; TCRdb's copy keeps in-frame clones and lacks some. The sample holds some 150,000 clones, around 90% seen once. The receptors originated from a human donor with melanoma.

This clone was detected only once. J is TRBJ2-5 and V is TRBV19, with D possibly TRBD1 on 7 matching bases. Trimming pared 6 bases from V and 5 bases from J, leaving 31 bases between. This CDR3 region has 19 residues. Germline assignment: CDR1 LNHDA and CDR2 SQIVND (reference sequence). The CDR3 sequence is CASSHRGPQGSGVRETQYF. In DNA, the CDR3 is TGTGCCAGTAGCCACAGGGGCCCCCAGGGGTCGGGGGTACGGGAGACCCAGTACTTC.

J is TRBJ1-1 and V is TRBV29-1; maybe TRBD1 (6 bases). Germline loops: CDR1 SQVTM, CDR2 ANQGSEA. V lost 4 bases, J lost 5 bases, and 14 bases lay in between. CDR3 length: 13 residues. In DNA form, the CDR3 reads TGCAGCGTTGGGGTCGCTACAGGGACTGAAGCTTTCTTT. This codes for CSVGVATGTEAFF.

CDR3 region: CASSTGTSGGLWETQYF. As DNA, the CDR3 is TGTGCCAGCAGCACGGGGACTAGCGGGGGACTGTGGGAGACCCAGTACTTC. This chain joins TRBV5-6 and TRBJ2-5, with 14 bases identical to TRBD2. Per the germline V gene, CDR1 is SGHDT and CDR2 is YYEEEE. The V segment lost 4 bases and the J segment 5 bases; nucleotides outside the gene matches: 10. The length of the CDR3 is 17 residues. Together with reference TRBV5-6 and TRBJ2-5, the CDR3 gives the full variable domain: DAGVTQSPTHLIKTRGQQVTLRCSPKSGHDTVSWYQQALGQGPQFIFQYYEEEERQRGNFPDRFSGHQFPNYSSELNVNALLLGDSALYLCASSTGTSGGLWETQYFGPGTRLLVL.

The CDR3 region is CASSPRWGNGELFF. The CDR3 coding sequence is TGTGCCAGCAGCCCCCGGTGGGGTAACGGGGAGCTGTTTTTT. The chain is built from TRBV9 and TRBJ2-2, with D unresolved. V was trimmed by 4 bases and J by 7 bases, leaving 14 bases between them. The length of the CDR3 is 14 residues. CDR1 and CDR2 (germline): SGDLS, YYNGEE.

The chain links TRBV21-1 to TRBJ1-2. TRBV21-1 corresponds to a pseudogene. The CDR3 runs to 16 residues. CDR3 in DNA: TGTGCCAGCAGCAACCGGGACTCTATTCCCAACTATGGCTACACCTTC. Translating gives CASSNRDSIPNYGYTF.

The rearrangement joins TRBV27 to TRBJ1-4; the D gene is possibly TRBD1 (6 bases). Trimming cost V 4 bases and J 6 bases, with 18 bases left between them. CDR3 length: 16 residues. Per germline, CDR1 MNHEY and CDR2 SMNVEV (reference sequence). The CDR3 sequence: CASSSLGAGGDEKLFF. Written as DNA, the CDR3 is TGTGCCAGCAGTTCCTTGGGAGCGGGGGGCGATGAAAAACTGTTTTTT.

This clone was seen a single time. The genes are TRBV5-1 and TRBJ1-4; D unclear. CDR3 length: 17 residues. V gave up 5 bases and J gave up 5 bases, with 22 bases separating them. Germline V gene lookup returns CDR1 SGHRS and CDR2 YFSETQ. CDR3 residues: CASRFAVGSLGNEKLFF. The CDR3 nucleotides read TGCGCCAGCAGGTTCGCGGTGGGCTCCTTGGGGAATGAAAAACTGTTTTTT.

The CDR3 loop is CASSQDGDGYGYTF. The CDR3 region has the DNA TGCGCCAGCAGCCAAGACGGGGATGGTTATGGCTACACCTTC. The rearrangement links TRBV5-1 to TRBJ1-2; D ambiguous. Germline loops: CDR1 SGHRS, CDR2 YFSETQ. V lost 4 bases, J lost 5 bases, and 15 bases lay in between. CDR3 size: 14 residues.

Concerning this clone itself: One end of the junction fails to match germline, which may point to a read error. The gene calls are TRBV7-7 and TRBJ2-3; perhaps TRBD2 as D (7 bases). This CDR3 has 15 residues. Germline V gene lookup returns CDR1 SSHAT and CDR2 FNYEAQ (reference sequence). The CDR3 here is CASSLAPGGRDTQYF. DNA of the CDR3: TGTGCTAGCAGCCTTGCCCCCGGGGGGCGAGATACGCAGTATTTT.

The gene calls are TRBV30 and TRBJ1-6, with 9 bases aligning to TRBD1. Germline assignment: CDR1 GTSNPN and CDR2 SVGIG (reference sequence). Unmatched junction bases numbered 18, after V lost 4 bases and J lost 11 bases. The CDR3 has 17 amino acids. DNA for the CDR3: TGTGCCTGGACGGAATCCCGGGACAGGGTTCGCAACGCACCCCTCCACTTT. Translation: CAWTESRDRVRNAPLHF.

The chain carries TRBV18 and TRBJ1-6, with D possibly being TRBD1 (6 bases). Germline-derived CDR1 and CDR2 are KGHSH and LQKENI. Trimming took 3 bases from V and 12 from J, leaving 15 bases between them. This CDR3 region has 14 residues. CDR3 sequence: CASSPGSQGEPLHF. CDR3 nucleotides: TGTGCCAGCTCACCGGGGTCACAGGGCGAACCCCTCCACTTT.

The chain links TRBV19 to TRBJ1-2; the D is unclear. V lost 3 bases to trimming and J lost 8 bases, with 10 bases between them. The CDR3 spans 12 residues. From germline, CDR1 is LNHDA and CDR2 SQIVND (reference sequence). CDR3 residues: CASSIRSGGYTF. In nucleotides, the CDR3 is TGTGCCAGTAGTATCAGATCCGGCGGCTACACCTTC.

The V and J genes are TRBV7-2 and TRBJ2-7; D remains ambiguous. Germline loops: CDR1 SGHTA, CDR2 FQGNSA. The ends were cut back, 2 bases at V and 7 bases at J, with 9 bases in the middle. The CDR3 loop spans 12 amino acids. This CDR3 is CASSLLQGEQYF. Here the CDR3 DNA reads TGTGCCAGCAGCTTACTCCAAGGAGAGCAGTACTTC.

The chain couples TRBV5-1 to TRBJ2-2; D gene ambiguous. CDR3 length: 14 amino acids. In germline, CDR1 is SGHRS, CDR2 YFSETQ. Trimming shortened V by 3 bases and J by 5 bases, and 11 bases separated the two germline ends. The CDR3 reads CASSSLAQTGELFF. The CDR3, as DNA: TGCGCCAGCAGCTCCTTAGCCCAAACCGGGGAGCTGTTTTTT.

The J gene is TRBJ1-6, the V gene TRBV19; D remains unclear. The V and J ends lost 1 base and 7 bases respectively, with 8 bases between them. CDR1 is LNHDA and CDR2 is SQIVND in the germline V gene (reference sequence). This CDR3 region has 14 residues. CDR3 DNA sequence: TGTGCCAGTAGTATAGGGGCCGCCAATTCACCCCTCCACTTT. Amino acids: CASSIGAANSPLHF.

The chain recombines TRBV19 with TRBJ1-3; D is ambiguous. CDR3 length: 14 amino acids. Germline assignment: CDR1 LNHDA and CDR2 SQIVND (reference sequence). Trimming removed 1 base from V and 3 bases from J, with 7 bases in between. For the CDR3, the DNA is TGTGCCAGTAGTATAGCAGACCGTGGAAACACCATATATTTT. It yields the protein CASSIADRGNTIYF.

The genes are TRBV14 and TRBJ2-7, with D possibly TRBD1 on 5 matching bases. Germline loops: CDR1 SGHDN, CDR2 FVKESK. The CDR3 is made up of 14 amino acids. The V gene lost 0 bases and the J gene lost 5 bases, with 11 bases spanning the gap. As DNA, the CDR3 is TGTGCCAGCAGCCAAGATTACAGGTTCCACGAGCAGTACTTC. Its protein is CASSQDYRFHEQYF. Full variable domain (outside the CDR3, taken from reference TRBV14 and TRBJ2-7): EAGVTQFPSHSVIEKGQTVTLRCDPISGHDNLYWYRRVMGKEIKFLLHFVKESKQDESGMPNNRFLAERTGGTYSTLKVQPAELEDSGVYFCASSQDYRFHEQYFGPGTRLTVT.

The CDR3 region has the DNA TGTGCCAGCAGGAGACAGGGTTACACTGAAGCTTTCTTT. This translates into CASRRQGYTEAFF. V and J are TRBV6-1 and TRBJ1-1, with 7 bases matching TRBD1. V was clipped by 6 bases and J by 3 bases; unmatched bases: 4. Germline CDR1 MNHNS, CDR2 SASEGT. The CDR3 loop spans 13 amino acids.

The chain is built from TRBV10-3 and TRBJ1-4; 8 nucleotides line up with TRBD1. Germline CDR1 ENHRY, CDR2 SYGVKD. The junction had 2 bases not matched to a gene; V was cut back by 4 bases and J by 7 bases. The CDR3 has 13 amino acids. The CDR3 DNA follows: TGTGCCATCAGTGTACAGGGGGGTGAAAAACTGTTTTTT. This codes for CAISVQGGEKLFF.

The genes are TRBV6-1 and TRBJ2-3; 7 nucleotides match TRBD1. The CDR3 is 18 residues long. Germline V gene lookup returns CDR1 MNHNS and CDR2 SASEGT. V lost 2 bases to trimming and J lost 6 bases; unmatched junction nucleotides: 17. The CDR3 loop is CASSERPTRTGGWDTQYF. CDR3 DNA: TGTGCCAGCAGTGAAAGGCCCACGAGGACAGGAGGATGGGATACGCAGTATTTT.

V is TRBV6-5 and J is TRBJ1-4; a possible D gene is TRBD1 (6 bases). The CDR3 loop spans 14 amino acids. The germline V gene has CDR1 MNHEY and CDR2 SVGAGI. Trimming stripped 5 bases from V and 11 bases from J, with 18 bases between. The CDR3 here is CASSPQGLAKKLFF. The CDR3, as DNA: TGTGCCAGCAGTCCACAGGGTTTAGCGAAGAAACTGTTTTTT.